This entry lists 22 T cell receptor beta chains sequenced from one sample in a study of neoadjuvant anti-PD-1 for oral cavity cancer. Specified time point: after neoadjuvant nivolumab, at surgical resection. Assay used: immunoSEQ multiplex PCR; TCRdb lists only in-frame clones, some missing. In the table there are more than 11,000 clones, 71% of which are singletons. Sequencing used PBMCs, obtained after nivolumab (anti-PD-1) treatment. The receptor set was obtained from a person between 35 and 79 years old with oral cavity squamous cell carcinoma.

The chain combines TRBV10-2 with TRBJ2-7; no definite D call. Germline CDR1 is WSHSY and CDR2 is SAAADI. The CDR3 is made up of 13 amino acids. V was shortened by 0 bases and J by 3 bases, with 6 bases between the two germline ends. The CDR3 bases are TGCGCCAGCAGTGAGTCCTTCGACTACGAGCAGTACTTC. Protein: CASSESFDYEQYF.

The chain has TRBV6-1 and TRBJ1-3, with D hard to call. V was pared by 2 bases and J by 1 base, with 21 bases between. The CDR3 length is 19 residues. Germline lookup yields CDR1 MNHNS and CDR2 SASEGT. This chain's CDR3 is CASSELPGDFPGSGNTIYF. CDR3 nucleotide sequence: TGTGCCAGCAGTGAACTACCTGGAGACTTCCCGGGTTCTGGAAACACCATATATTTT.

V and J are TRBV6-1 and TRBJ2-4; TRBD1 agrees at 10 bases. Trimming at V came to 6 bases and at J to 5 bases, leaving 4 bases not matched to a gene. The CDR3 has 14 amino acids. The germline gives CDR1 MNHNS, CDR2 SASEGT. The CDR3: CASRWTGGENIQYF. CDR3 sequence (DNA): TGTGCCAGCAGATGGACAGGGGGTGAAAACATTCAGTACTTC.

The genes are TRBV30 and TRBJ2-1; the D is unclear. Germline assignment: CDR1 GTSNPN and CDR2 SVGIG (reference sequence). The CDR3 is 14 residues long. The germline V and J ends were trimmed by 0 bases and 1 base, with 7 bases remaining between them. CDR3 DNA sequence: TGTGCCTGGAGTGTAGGTGGATCCTACAATGAGCAGTTCTTC. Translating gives CAWSVGGSYNEQFF.

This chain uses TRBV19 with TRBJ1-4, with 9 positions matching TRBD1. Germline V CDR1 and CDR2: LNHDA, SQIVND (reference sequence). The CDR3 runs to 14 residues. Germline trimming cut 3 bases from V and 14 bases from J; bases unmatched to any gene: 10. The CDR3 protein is CASSIVTGGTPLFF. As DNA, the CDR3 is TGTGCCAGTAGTATCGTGACAGGGGGTACTCCGCTGTTTTTT.

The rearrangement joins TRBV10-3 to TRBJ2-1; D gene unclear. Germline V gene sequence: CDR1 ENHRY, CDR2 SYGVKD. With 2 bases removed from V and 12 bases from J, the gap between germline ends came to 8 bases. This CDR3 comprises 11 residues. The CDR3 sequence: CAISENDGQFF. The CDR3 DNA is TGTGCCATCAGTGAGAATGATGGGCAGTTCTTC.

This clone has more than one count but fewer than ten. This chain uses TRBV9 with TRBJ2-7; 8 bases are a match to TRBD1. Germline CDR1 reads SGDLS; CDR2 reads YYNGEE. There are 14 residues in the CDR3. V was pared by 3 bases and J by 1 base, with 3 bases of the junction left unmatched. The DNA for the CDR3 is TGTGCCAGCAGCGGAACAGGGGGGTCCTACGAGCAGTACTTC. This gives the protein CASSGTGGSYEQYF. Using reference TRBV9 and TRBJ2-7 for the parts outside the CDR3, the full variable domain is DSGVTQTPKHLITATGQRVTLRCSPRSGDLSVYWYQQSLDQGLQFLIQYYNGEERAKGNILERFSAQQFPDLHSELNLSSLELGDSALYFCASSGTGGSYEQYFGPGTRLTVT.

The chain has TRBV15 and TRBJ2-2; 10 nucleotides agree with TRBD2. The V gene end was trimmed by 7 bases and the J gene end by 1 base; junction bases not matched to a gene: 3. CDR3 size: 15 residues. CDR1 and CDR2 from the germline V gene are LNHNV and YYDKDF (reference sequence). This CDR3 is CATKLAGGNTGELFF. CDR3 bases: TGTGCCACCAAGTTAGCGGGAGGGAACACCGGGGAGCTGTTTTTT.

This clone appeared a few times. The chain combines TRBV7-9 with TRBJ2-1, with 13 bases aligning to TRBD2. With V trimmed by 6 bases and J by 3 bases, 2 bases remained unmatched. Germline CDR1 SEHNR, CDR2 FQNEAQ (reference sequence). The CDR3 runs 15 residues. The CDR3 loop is CASRRLAGGYNEQFF. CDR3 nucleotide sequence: TGTGCCAGCAGAAGACTAGCGGGAGGCTACAATGAGCAGTTCTTC.

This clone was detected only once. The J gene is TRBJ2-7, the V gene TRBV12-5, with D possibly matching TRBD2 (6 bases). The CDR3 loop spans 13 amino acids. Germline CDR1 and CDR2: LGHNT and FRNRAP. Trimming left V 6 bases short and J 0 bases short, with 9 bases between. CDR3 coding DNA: TGTGCTAGTGGCCGTAGCGGCTCCTACGAGCAGTACTTC. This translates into CASGRSGSYEQYF.

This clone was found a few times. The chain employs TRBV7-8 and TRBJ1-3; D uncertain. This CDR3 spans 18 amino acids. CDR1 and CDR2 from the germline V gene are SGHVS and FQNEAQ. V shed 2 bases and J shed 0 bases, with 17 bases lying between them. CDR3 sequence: CASSLFRPGSSSGNTIYF. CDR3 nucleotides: TGTGCCAGCAGCTTATTTCGGCCAGGCTCGAGCTCTGGAAACACCATATATTTT.

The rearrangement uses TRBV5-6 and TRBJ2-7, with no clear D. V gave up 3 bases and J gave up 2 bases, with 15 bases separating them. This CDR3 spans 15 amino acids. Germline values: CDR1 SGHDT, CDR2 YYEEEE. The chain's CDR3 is CASSYTATTTYEQYF. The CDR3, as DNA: TGTGCCAGCAGCTACACAGCGACCACCACCTACGAGCAGTACTTC.

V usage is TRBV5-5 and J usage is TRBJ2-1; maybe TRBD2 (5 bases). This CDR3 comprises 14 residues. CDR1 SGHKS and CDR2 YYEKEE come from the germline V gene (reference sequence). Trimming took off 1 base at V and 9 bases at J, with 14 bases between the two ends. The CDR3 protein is CASSLLLGEGEQFF. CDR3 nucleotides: TGTGCCAGCAGCTTGTTACTGGGTGAGGGTGAGCAGTTCTTC.

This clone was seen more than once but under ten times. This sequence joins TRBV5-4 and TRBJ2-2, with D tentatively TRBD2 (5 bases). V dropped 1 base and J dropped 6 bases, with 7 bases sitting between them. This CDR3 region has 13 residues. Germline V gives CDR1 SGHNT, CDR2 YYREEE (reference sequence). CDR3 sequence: CASSLRGSGELFF. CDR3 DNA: TGTGCCAGCAGCTTGAGAGGGTCCGGGGAGCTGTTTTTT.

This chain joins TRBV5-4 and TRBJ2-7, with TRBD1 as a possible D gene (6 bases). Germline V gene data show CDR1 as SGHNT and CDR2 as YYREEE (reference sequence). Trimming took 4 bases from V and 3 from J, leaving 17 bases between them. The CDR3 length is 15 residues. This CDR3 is CASSPGSGAGYEQYF. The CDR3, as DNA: TGTGCCAGCAGCCCGGGGTCAGGGGCGGGCTACGAGCAGTACTTC.

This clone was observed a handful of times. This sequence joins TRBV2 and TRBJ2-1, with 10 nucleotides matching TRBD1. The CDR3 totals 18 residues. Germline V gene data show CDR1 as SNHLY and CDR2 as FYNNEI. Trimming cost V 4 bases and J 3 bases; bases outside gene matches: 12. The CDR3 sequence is CASSGGTGEVRDYNEQFF. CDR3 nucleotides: TGTGCCAGCAGTGGGGGGACAGGGGAAGTTCGGGACTACAATGAGCAGTTCTTC.

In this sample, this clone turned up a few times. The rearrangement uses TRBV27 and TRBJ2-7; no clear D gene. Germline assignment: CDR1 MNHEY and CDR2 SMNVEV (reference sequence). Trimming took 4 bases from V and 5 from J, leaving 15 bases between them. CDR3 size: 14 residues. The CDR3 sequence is CASSSLPLGHEQYF. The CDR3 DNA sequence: TGTGCCAGCAGTTCCCTCCCCTTGGGCCACGAGCAGTACTTC.

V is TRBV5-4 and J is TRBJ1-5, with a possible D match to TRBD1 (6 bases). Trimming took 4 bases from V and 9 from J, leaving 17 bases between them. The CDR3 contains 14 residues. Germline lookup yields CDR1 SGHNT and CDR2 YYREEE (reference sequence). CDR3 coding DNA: TGTGCCAGCAGCCCAGGGACACCGGGGGCGCCCCAGCATTTT. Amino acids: CASSPGTPGAPQHF.

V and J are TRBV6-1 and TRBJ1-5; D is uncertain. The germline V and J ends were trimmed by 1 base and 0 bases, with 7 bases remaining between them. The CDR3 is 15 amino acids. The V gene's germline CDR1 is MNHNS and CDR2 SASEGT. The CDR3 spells CASSEGIISNQPQHF. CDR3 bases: TGTGCCAGCAGTGAAGGGATCATTAGCAATCAGCCCCAGCATTTT.

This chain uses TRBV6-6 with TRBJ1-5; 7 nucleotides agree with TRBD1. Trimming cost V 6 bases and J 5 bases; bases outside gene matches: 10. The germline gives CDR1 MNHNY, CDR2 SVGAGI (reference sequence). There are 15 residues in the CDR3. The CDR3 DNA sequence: TGTGCCAGCAGAAGCCACCAGGGGGTCCATCAGCCCCAGCATTTT. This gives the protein CASRSHQGVHQPQHF.

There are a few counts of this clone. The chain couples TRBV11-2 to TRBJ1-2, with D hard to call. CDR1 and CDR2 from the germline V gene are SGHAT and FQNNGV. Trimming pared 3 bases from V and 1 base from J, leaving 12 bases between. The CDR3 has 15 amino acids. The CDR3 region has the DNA TGTGCCAGCAGCTTTGGGGAGACGGTTAACTATGGCTACACCTTC. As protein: CASSFGETVNYGYTF.

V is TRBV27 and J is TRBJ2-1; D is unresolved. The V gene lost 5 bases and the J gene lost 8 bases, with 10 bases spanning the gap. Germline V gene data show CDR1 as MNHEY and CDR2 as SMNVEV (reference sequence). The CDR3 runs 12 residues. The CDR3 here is CASSPLADEQFF. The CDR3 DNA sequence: TGTGCCAGCAGTCCATTAGCCGATGAGCAGTTCTTC.